This T cell receptor beta chain is from a study of shared clonotypes between healthy human individuals. Study outcomes and limitations: Naive CD4 clonotype sharing across a few donors was roughly 5%.

At deep level, the assay was performed. Assay: immunoSEQ multiplex PCR; the TCRdb copy retains only in-frame clones and omits some. The top ten clones hold 0.36% of a sample with around 2.5 million clones, approximately 94% of them seen once. Points on this clone: The antigen is not known.

This clonotype was sampled from a man aged 18-30 years in good health. Some clones in this sample may be carry-over from other donors' samples. Sequenced input: naive CD4+ T cells from PBMCs. The subset was: CD45RA+ positively selected.

CDR3 sequence reads: CASSSTGGGGYGYTF. CDR3 DNA sequence: TGTGCCAGCAGTTCAACCGGGGGAGGGGGCTATGGCTACACCTTC. This chain connects TRBV28 to TRBJ1-2; possible D gene TRBD1, 6 bases. Germline values: CDR1 MDHEN, CDR2 SYDVKM. This CDR3 contains 15 residues. V shed 4 bases and J shed 4 bases, with 16 bases lying between them.